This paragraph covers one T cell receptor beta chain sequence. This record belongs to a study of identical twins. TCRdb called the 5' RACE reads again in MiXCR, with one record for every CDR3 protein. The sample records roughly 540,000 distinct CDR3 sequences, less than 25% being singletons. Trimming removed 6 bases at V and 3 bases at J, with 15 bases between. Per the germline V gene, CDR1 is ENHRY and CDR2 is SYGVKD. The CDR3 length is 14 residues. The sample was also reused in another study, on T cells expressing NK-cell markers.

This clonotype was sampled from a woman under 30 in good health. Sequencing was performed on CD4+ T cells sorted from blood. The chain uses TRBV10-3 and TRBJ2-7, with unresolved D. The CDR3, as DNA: TGTGCCATCAGCTCCTCGGTACAGAACTACGAGCAGTACTTC. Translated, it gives CAISSSVQNYEQYF.